This TCR beta chain came from a study of cytomegalovirus exposure and HLA in healthy donors. The repertoire was sequenced with immunoSEQ multiplex PCR; TCRdb's copy has only in-frame clones and lacks some. This table has 50,000 to 65,000 clones, nearly 90% appearing once. The V gene end was trimmed by 4 bases and the J gene end by 4 bases; junction bases not matched to a gene: 12. Germline V gene lookup returns CDR1 LNHDA and CDR2 SQIVND (reference sequence). The CDR3 is 19 amino acids. Sequenced: PBMCs. The chain couples TRBV19 to TRBJ2-1, with 14 bases that match TRBD2. The receptor was isolated from a woman aged 18-29 years in good health and CMV-seronegative. CDR3: CASSRETGLAGAPYNEQFF. The CDR3 DNA follows: TGTGCCAGTAGTAGGGAAACGGGACTAGCGGGAGCCCCATACAATGAGCAGTTCTTC.